This is a list of T cell receptor beta chains from one sample in a study of early T cells in non-severe SARS-CoV-2 infection. TCRdb called the 5' RACE reads again in MiXCR, with one record for every CDR3 protein. The profile shows roughly 53,000 distinct CDR3 sequences, 8.7% of them singletons. Sample: whole blood, taken at baseline. These receptors all come from an adult who was a healthcare worker with PCR-confirmed SARS-CoV-2 infection or an uninfected control (not recorded which). The CDR3 runs from the conserved cysteine through the conserved F or W. D genes are given only for firm matches. Where a row states a size, it is once, few, many or the class of an expanded clone; other rows omit it.

d_gene,v_gene,j_gene,abundance,CDR3aa,CDR3nt
.,TRBV6-2/TRBV6-3,TRBJ2-2,few,CASSYETANTGELFF,TGTGCCAGCAGTTACGAAACAGCGAACACCGGGGAGCTGTTTTTT
TRBD2,TRBV4-2,TRBJ2-2,.,CASSPRLAGEENTGELFF,TGTGCCAGCAGCCCCCGACTAGCGGGGGAGGAAAACACCGGGGAGCTGTTTTTT
.,TRBV18,TRBJ1-1,.,CASSPPTMNTEAFF,TGTGCCAGCTCACCACCGACGATGAACACTGAAGCTTTCTTT
TRBD1,TRBV6-5,TRBJ2-7,few,CASSYLAGTAAYEQYF,TGTGCCAGCAGTTACTTAGCCGGGACAGCCGCCTACGAGCAGTACTTC
TRBD2,TRBV7-9,TRBJ2-1,.,CASSSEVGGTYNEQFF,TGTGCCAGCAGCTCGGAGGTGGGGGGGACCTACAATGAGCAGTTCTTC
TRBD2,TRBV7-2,TRBJ2-7,many,CASSRGLAGAVSYEQYF,TGTGCCAGCAGCCGCGGACTAGCGGGGGCCGTATCCTACGAGCAGTACTTC
TRBD2,TRBV5-4,TRBJ2-7,.,CASSQGLAPYEQYF,TGTGCCAGCAGCCAAGGACTAGCCCCCTACGAGCAGTACTTC
.,TRBV2,TRBJ2-2,many,CASVRDMVSGELFF,TGTGCCAGCGTCCGGGACATGGTGTCCGGGGAGCTGTTTTTT
TRBD1,TRBV30,TRBJ1-6,few,CAWRGQENLNSPLHF,TGTGCCTGGAGGGGACAGGAGAACCTTAATTCACCCCTCCACTTT
.,TRBV2,TRBJ2-5,few,CASIRDFQETQYF,TGTGCCAGCATCAGGGACTTCCAAGAGACCCAGTACTTC